This entry lists 7 T cell receptor beta chains sequenced from one sample in a study of blood T cells in healthy people across ages. Then a second PCR, running roughly 7 to 12 cycles, was carried out with a sample-barcoded 5' primer and a J-beta primer mix. MiXCR was run by TCRdb on the 5' RACE reads, yielding one entry per CDR3 protein. The sample holds 1.5 million to 2 million distinct CDR3 sequences, just under 50% seen once. The material sequenced was blood. These receptor sequences come from a woman aged 40 to 50 in good health.

This clonotype was detected only once. CDR3 loop: CASSEAEEGLNYGYTF. In DNA, the CDR3 is TGTGCCAGCAGTGAAGCCGAGGAAGGACTTAACTATGGCTACACCTTC. The V and J genes are TRBV6-1 and TRBJ1-2; D gene unclear. The germline V and J ends were trimmed by 0 bases and 1 base, with 12 bases remaining between them. In germline, CDR1 is MNHNS, CDR2 SASEGT. The CDR3 sequence is 16 residues long.

The sample holds a few counts of this clonotype. The V gene is TRBV5-1, the J gene TRBJ1-5; 9 positions agree with TRBD1. With 2 bases clipped from V and 7 bases from J, the junction kept 7 bases outside the gene matches. The CDR3 covers 15 residues. The germline CDR1 and CDR2 sequences are SGHRS and YFSETQ. The CDR3 sequence: CASSFGTGQGQPQHF. CDR3 sequence (DNA): TGCGCCAGCAGCTTCGGGACAGGGCAAGGACAGCCCCAGCATTTT.

This clonotype was seen once. This chain connects TRBV20-1 to TRBJ1-1, with a weak D call TRBD1 (6 bases). V was cut by 6 bases and J by 0 bases, with 17 bases left in between. The CDR3 extends over 15 amino acids. Germline-derived CDR1 and CDR2 are DFQATT and SNEGSKA (reference sequence). The CDR3 region is CSAQTGAGVNTEAFF. The CDR3 coding sequence is TGCAGTGCCCAGACCGGTGCAGGGGTGAACACTGAAGCTTTCTTT.

This clonotype was found a few times. This chain links TRBV4-3 with TRBJ2-5; tentatively, D is TRBD1 or TRBD2 (5 bases each). The germline gives CDR1 LGHNA, CDR2 YSLEER. V lost 0 bases to trimming and J lost 0 bases, with 11 bases between them. CDR3 length equals 16 residues. CDR3 coding DNA: TGCGCCAGCAGCCAAGAACGGGGACGATACCAAGAGACCCAGTACTTC. Translation: CASSQERGRYQETQYF.

The V and J genes are TRBV6-2 or TRBV6-3 and TRBJ2-1, with TRBD1 matching 10 bases. CDR3 length: 19 residues. Germline V gives CDR1 MNHEY, CDR2 SVGEGT. V dropped 3 bases and J dropped 0; count of bases not matched to a gene: 11. CDR3 DNA sequence: TGTGCCAGCAGTTATCTTATGGGACAGGGGATCTTCTCCTACAATGAGCAGTTCTTC. Protein sequence: CASSYLMGQGIFSYNEQFF.

The J gene is TRBJ2-1, the V gene TRBV6-6; 11 bases match TRBD1. The ends lost 0 bases at V and 8 bases at J; junction bases unmatched: 9. Per germline, CDR1 MNHNY and CDR2 SVGAGI (reference sequence). The CDR3 contains 17 residues. The CDR3 bases are TGTGCCAGCAGTTACTCCGGGACAGGGGGTAATCGGGATGAGCAGTTCTTC. It specifies CASSYSGTGGNRDEQFF.

This chain connects TRBV6-1 to TRBJ1-2, with D perhaps TRBD1 (6 bases). The V gene lost 6 bases and the J gene lost 7 bases, with 15 bases spanning the gap. There are 13 residues in the CDR3. Germline-derived CDR1 and CDR2 are MNHNS and SASEGT. CDR3 sequence reads: CASSRGMLFGYTF. The CDR3 coding sequence is TGTGCCAGCAGCAGGGGCATGTTGTTTGGCTACACCTTC.